The present T cell receptor beta chain was sequenced within a study of low-dose radiotherapy and immunotherapy resistance in tumors. Study details: Per fraction, Cohort 2 was given 1 Gy every two weeks, accumulating a total of 13 Gy over 26 weeks. One day before radiation and immunotherapy, intravenous cyclophosphamide 200 mg/m2 was administered, with this repeated every two weeks.

Germline values: CDR1 MNHEY, CDR2 SVGEGT. This CDR3 spans 16 amino acids. Trimming took 2 bases from V and 6 from J; bases not matched to a gene: 9. Primers used for first-strand cDNA, a TRAV- and TRBV-specific set, covered both alpha and beta chains. With a constant-region primer and a V-primer adapter, TCRs were subjected to 20 to 25 PCR cycles of amplification. TCRdb reprocessed the reads via MiXCR and lists one record per CDR3 protein. The sample carries over 9,000 distinct CDR3 sequences, over 35% recorded once. As their treatment, donors received nivolumab, ipilimumab, aspirin, low-dose cyclophosphamide and low-dose radiotherapy. Patients deemed eligible presented with advanced solid tumors lacking tumor-infiltrating lymphocytes.

The receptor was isolated from a human donor with advanced metastatic prostate, ovarian, gallbladder or colorectal cancer (not recorded which). This table probably holds off-target reads from a library built for another chain. The chain employs TRBV6-2 or TRBV6-3 and TRBJ1-5; 8 bases are shared with TRBD1. The DNA for the CDR3 is TGTGCCAGCAGTTACCCGACAGGGGTCGGTGGTCAGCCCCAGCATTTT. Its translation: CASSYPTGVGGQPQHF.